Included here is one T cell receptor beta chain sequence, with context. In this sample, this clone turned up once. Its antigen is still unknown. Base qualities are missing; no much larger clone stands one base away. This sample stems from a study of blood T cell repertoires in COVID-19 (dated by TCRdb to about 2020). For the study in its entirety: Collaborator samples came from the United States, Italy and Spain and covered acute and convalescent phases of COVID-19. Samples were obtained from the ongoing ImmuneRACE study (first 160 participants) and from 1,254 subjects provided by 6 global collaborators. Deeply sampled blood TCRbeta repertoires from subjects exposed to, actively infected with, or recovered from COVID-19 were included in the dataset. The material from the prospective study consisted of cDNA or gDNA derived from T cells, B-cell-depleted T cells, or PBMCs. Nearly every sample came with metadata listing a de-identified subject ID, COVID-19 status, age in years and sex. Where available, HLA class I and class II types were obtained from metadata supplied by the sample provider rather than from assay-based typing. The repertoires were released in a freely available public database intended as a resource for research on the immune response to SARS-CoV-2. Findings and caveats that apply to the study as a whole: The amount of clinical and demographic metadata varied by source and participant and was provided uncurated.

Whole blood was collected in K2EDTA tubes by collaborating institutions according to the institutions' own protocols. For TCRbeta analysis, collaborators shipped samples in one of three forms: frozen whole blood, isolated PBMCs, or DNA extracted from either of those sample types. The immunoSEQ Assay, a bias-controlled multiplex PCR, was used to amplify TCRbeta CDR3 regions from genomic DNA. In the original analysis: Nucleated cell counts per sample were estimated from amplification of reference gene primers within the assay. To quantify the absolute abundance of each unique TCRbeta CDR3 rearrangement, sequence reads were collapsed and filtered. Productive Simpson clonality was computed per sample as the square root of Simpson's diversity index over productive rearrangements. This is the immuneACCESS table as TCRdb keeps it, with only in-frame sequences that have V and J called. A part of the clones is gone; compared with another copy, unresolved V genes explain less than half, and the rest is unexplained. That table supplies the V and J calls and clone size; D and trimming were determined from the DNA. Recorded for this sample are fewer than 150,000 clones; approximately 84% of them occurred a single time. Around 8.6% of the sample is held by the ten biggest clonotypes.

As encoded in the germline V gene, CDR1 is MNHEY while CDR2 is SVGAGI. V and J are trimmed by 4 bases and 6 bases, and the gene matches miss 8 bases of the junction. The CDR3 measures 16 amino acids from cysteine to phenylalanine. Only the CDR3 portion is preserved as DNA: 48 bases, with reading frame beginning at the first base. The sequence joins TRBV6-5 to TRBJ1-6, with 8 bases matching TRBD1. The receptor's source is a human donor in a cohort sampled during active COVID-19. The sample was peripheral blood. The nucleotide sequence reads TGTGCCAGCAGTTGGGGCGGACAGGGCTCTAATTCACCCCTCCACTTT. This yields the protein CASSWGGQGSNSPLHF.